The 20 T cell receptor beta chains below all came from one sample that was sequenced in a study of cytomegalovirus exposure and HLA in healthy donors. TCRdb keeps only in-frame clones here, not all; method: immunoSEQ multiplex PCR. Here the sample spans about 180,000 clones, roughly 86% being singletons. The sequenced sample consisted of PBMCs. The source of these receptors is a man aged 18 to 30 in good health and CMV-seropositive.

The chain employs TRBV4-3 and TRBJ1-4; the D gene is possibly TRBD1 (6 bases). The CDR3 runs to 20 residues. Between the trimmed V and J ends, which lost 4 bases and 4 bases, there was a span of 28 bases. Germline assignment: CDR1 LGHNA and CDR2 YSLEER. The CDR3 region is CASSPRGGYRAKEVNEKLFF. For the CDR3, the DNA is TGCGCCAGCAGCCCTCGGGGGGGGTACAGGGCTAAAGAGGTTAATGAAAAACTGTTTTTT.

The chain carries TRBV7-2 and TRBJ1-2, with D uncertain. The CDR3 sequence is 10 residues long. Trimming left V 8 bases short and J 6 bases short, with 7 bases between. Germline V gives CDR1 SGHTA, CDR2 FQGNSA. As DNA, the CDR3 is TGTGCCAGCCTTACTGATGGCTACACCTTC. Amino acids: CASLTDGYTF. The whole variable domain, remainder taken from reference TRBV7-2 and TRBJ1-2, is GAGVSQSPSNKVTEKGKDVELRCDPISGHTALYWYRQSLGQGLEFLIYFQGNSAPDKSGLPSDRFSAERTGGSVSTLTIQRTQQEDSAVYLCASLTDGYTFGSGTRLTVV.

The J gene is TRBJ1-1, the V gene TRBV29-1; 9 bases match TRBD1. After removal of 6 bases from V and 9 bases from J, the junction contained 5 bases not matched to a gene. CDR3 length equals 11 residues. The germline gives CDR1 SQVTM, CDR2 ANQGSEA. Written as DNA, the CDR3 is TGCAGCGTGGGACAGGGCATCAAAGCTTTCTTT. Translation: CSVGQGIKAFF.

This rearrangement joins TRBV7-2 to TRBJ2-3; 7 nucleotides agree with TRBD2. CDR1 SGHTA and CDR2 FQGNSA come from the germline V gene. Unmatched junction bases numbered 11, after V lost 1 base and J lost 4 bases. CDR3 size: 17 residues. The CDR3, as DNA: TGTGCCAGCAGCTTAGTTTGGGGGGGTCGCGGGGCAGATACGCAGTATTTT. As protein: CASSLVWGGRGADTQYF. Looking up the rest from reference TRBV7-2 and TRBJ2-3 gives the full variable domain: GAGVSQSPSNKVTEKGKDVELRCDPISGHTALYWYRQSLGQGLEFLIYFQGNSAPDKSGLPSDRFSAERTGGSVSTLTIQRTQQEDSAVYLCASSLVWGGRGADTQYFGPGTRLTVL.

The genes are TRBV6-5 and TRBJ1-4; 10 positions agree with TRBD1. The CDR3 spans 14 residues. After removal of 6 bases from V and 8 bases from J, the junction contained 6 bases not matched to a gene. Germline values: CDR1 MNHEY, CDR2 SVGAGI. CDR3 sequence: CASRKDRGSEKLFF. The DNA of the CDR3 is TGTGCCAGCAGGAAGGACAGGGGGTCGGAAAAACTGTTTTTT.

This sequence joins TRBV4-1 and TRBJ2-1; D not certain. The V gene's germline CDR1 is MGHRA and CDR2 YSYEKL. The V end lost 4 bases, the J end lost 10 bases, and 14 bases lay between the germline ends. The CDR3 totals 13 residues. The CDR3 reads CASSPPYIAEQFF. For the CDR3, the DNA is TGCGCCAGCAGCCCCCCATACATCGCAGAGCAGTTCTTC.

This clone was seen only once. V usage is TRBV6-4 and J usage is TRBJ2-3; 10 nucleotides line up with TRBD2. CDR3 length: 15 amino acids. With V trimmed by 5 bases and J by 3 bases, 5 bases remained unmatched. The germline V gene encodes CDR1 MRHNA and CDR2 SNTAGT. CDR3 protein: CASSPGTSVTDTQYF. The CDR3 bases are TGTGCCAGCAGTCCCGGGACTAGCGTAACAGATACGCAGTATTTT.

This chain uses TRBV10-3 with TRBJ2-3; 8 bases line up with TRBD2. The ends lost 6 bases at V and 1 base at J; junction bases unmatched: 6. Germline assignment: CDR1 ENHRY and CDR2 SYGVKD. This CDR3 has 15 residues. The CDR3 DNA is TGTGCCATCAGGCCGGGTAGCGGGGGCACAGATACGCAGTATTTT. Its translation: CAIRPGSGGTDTQYF.

The chain links TRBV4-3 to TRBJ1-5; the D is unclear. V lost 0 bases to trimming and J lost 8 bases, with 17 bases between them. Per germline, CDR1 LGHNA and CDR2 YSLEER. The CDR3 covers 16 residues. This CDR3 reads CASSQDGLGRREPQHF. CDR3 nucleotide sequence: TGCGCCAGCAGCCAAGATGGATTGGGTAGGCGGGAGCCCCAGCATTTT.

The chain joins TRBV15 to TRBJ2-5, with 9 bases lining up with TRBD2. The CDR3 totals 15 residues. Per germline, CDR1 LNHNV and CDR2 YYDKDF (reference sequence). V lost 4 bases to trimming and J lost 0 bases; unmatched junction nucleotides: 3. CDR3 sequence: CATSTTSGYQETQYF. In DNA, the CDR3 is TGTGCCACCAGCACGACTAGCGGTTACCAAGAGACCCAGTACTTC.

This chain connects TRBV6-5 to TRBJ2-3; the match to TRBD1 covers 9 bases. This CDR3 is built from 14 residues. The V segment lost 5 bases and the J segment 4 bases; nucleotides outside the gene matches: 4. The germline V gene has CDR1 MNHEY and CDR2 SVGAGI. CDR3 nucleotides: TGTGCCAGCAGTGGGGACAGGGTGGCAGATACGCAGTATTTT. This sequence encodes CASSGDRVADTQYF.

The chain has TRBV6-5 and TRBJ1-6, with D maybe TRBD1 (5 bases). Trimming shortened V by 6 bases and J by 10 bases, and 13 bases separated the two germline ends. There are 13 residues in the CDR3. Germline V CDR1 and CDR2: MNHEY, SVGAGI. CDR3 sequence: CASSPGGVSPLHF. The CDR3 DNA reads TGTGCCAGCAGCCCCGGAGGGGTCTCACCCCTCCACTTT.

The chain joins TRBV27 to TRBJ1-6; TRBD1 matches 8 bases. Germline V CDR1 and CDR2: MNHEY, SMNVEV (reference sequence). The trim removed 5 bases at V and 9 bases at J, leaving 12 bases unmatched. This CDR3 is built from 16 residues. As DNA, the CDR3 is TGTGCCAGCAGTCCTACGGACAGGGAGCCCTTTTCACCCCTCCACTTT. It is translated as CASSPTDREPFSPLHF.

The rearrangement links TRBV7-2 to TRBJ2-7; 8 positions agree with TRBD2. CDR1 is SGHTA, CDR2 FQGNSA, per germline. There are 16 residues in the CDR3. Trimming removed 5 bases from V and 3 bases from J; junction bases left unmatched: 12. The CDR3 loop reads CASSPGAGEAVYEQYF. CDR3 coding DNA: TGTGCCAGCAGCCCGGGAGCGGGAGAGGCGGTCTACGAGCAGTACTTC. Filled out from reference TRBV7-2 and TRBJ2-7, the complete variable domain reads GAGVSQSPSNKVTEKGKDVELRCDPISGHTALYWYRQSLGQGLEFLIYFQGNSAPDKSGLPSDRFSAERTGGSVSTLTIQRTQQEDSAVYLCASSPGAGEAVYEQYFGPGTRLTVT.

J is TRBJ1-2 and V is TRBV7-9, with D tentatively TRBD1 (5 bases). In germline, CDR1 is SEHNR, CDR2 FQNEAQ (reference sequence). This CDR3 is 14 amino acids long. V was trimmed by 2 bases and J by 10 bases, leaving 17 bases between them. CDR3 protein: CASSLIFQGSPYTF. CDR3 DNA sequence: TGTGCCAGCAGCTTAATCTTCCAGGGTTCCCCCTACACCTTC.

The chain combines TRBV7-6 with TRBJ1-4; D is uncertain. The CDR3 is 13 amino acids. The V end lost 7 bases, the J end lost 3 bases, and 9 bases lay between the germline ends. Germline CDR1 is SGHVS and CDR2 is FNYEAQ. This CDR3 is CASKRGANEKLFF. In DNA form, the CDR3 reads TGTGCCAGCAAACGAGGCGCTAATGAAAAACTGTTTTTT.

This chain joins TRBV30 and TRBJ1-6; possible D gene TRBD1, 5 bases. This CDR3 region has 15 residues. Germline CDR1 GTSNPN, CDR2 SVGIG (reference sequence). Trimming shortened V by 2 bases and J by 7 bases, and 15 bases separated the two germline ends. The CDR3 is CAWSLQGSLNSPLHF. The CDR3 region has the DNA TGTGCCTGGAGTTTGCAGGGTTCCCTAAATTCACCCCTCCACTTT.

The J gene is TRBJ2-7, the V gene TRBV6-5, with 10 bases identical to TRBD2. The J segment lost 5 bases and the V segment lost 0 bases, leaving 7 bases of the junction unmatched. Germline assignment: CDR1 MNHEY and CDR2 SVGAGI. The CDR3 consists of 16 residues. The CDR3 loop reads CASSYSGLAGANEQYF. The DNA of the CDR3 is TGTGCCAGCAGTTACTCCGGGCTAGCGGGAGCCAACGAGCAGTACTTC.

The chain links TRBV6-5 to TRBJ2-7; perhaps TRBD2 as D (6 bases). The CDR3 consists of 14 residues. Germline assignment: CDR1 MNHEY and CDR2 SVGAGI. V was shortened by 9 bases and J by 3 bases, with 18 bases between the two germline ends. CDR3 nucleotides: TGTGCCAGTACGATGAGTTACGGGGGCTACGAGCAGTACTTC. Translation gives CASTMSYGGYEQYF.

This chain joins TRBV5-4 and TRBJ2-7, with TRBD1 matching over 11 bases. J gave up 0 bases and V 4 bases, and 6 bases lay outside the gene matches. The CDR3 totals 16 residues. Germline-derived CDR1 and CDR2 are SGHNT and YYREEE (reference sequence). The CDR3 coding sequence is TGTGCCAGCAGCACGACCGGGACAGGGGGCTCCTACGAGCAGTACTTC. Translated: CASSTTGTGGSYEQYF.